This T cell receptor beta chain was captured in a study of shared T cell receptors in the human thymus. CDR1 and CDR2 from the germline V gene are MNHEY and SMNVEV (reference sequence). The CDR3 is 13 amino acids. The ends lost 5 bases at V and 8 bases at J; junction bases unmatched: 3. Sequencing used immunoSEQ multiplex PCR; TCRdb keeps in-frame clones, though not all of them. The top ten clones hold 0.008% to 0.011% of a sample with about 660,000 clones, over 75% of them seen once. This sample also belongs to another study, concerning human thymus T cells.

The rearrangement joins TRBV27 to TRBJ2-1; TRBD1 aligns across 10 bases. The receptor comes from a boy under two years old with a congenital heart defect. Material for sequencing was thymocytes. This chain's CDR3 is CASSRQGADEQFF. The CDR3 DNA reads as TGTGCCAGCAGTCGACAGGGGGCCGATGAGCAGTTCTTC.